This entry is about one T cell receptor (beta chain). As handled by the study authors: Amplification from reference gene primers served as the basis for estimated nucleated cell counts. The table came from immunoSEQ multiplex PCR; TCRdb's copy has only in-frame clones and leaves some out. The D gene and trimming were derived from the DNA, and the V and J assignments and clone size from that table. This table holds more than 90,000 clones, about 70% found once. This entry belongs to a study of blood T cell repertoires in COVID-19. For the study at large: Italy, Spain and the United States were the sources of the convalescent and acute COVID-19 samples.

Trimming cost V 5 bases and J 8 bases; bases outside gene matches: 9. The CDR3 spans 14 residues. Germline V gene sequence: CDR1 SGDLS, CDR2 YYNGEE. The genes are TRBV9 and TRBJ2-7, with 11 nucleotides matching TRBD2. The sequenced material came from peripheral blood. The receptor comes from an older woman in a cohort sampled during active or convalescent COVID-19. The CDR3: CASSTTSGGSQQYF. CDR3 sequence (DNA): TGTGCCAGCAGTACAACTAGCGGGGGTTCCCAGCAGTACTTC. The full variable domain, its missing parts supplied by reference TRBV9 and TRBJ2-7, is DSGVTQTPKHLITATGQRVTLRCSPRSGDLSVYWYQQSLDQGLQFLIQYYNGEERAKGNILERFSAQQFPDLHSELNLSSLELGDSALYFCASSTTSGGSQQYFGPGTRLTVT.